These 26 T cell receptor beta chains originate from one sample sequenced in a study of blood T cells in healthy people across ages. Combining a sample-barcoded 5' primer with a J-beta primer mix, a second PCR ran for 7 to 11 cycles. TCRdb passed the 5' RACE reads through MiXCR, listing each CDR3 protein once. The sample gives about 1.4 million distinct CDR3 sequences, roughly 64% of which show up once; roughly 6.3% is in the top ten. Sequencing was carried out using blood. The receptors shown here come from a man younger than 35 in good health.

This clonotype was detected a few times. The CDR3 is CASVAQDNYGYTF. CDR3 bases: TGTGCCAGCGTCGCACAGGACAACTATGGCTACACCTTC. The rearrangement joins TRBV6-5 to TRBJ1-2; D is perhaps TRBD1 (5 bases). Trimming removed 8 bases at V and 2 bases at J, with 12 bases between. The CDR3 length is 13 residues. Germline-derived CDR1 and CDR2 are MNHEY and SVGAGI.

The V and J genes are TRBV6-5 and TRBJ1-2; no clear D. The V end was cut by 4 bases, the J end by 9 bases, with 9 bases between. Germline V gene lookup returns CDR1 MNHEY and CDR2 SVGAGI. The CDR3 extends over 11 amino acids. The CDR3 DNA is TGTGCCAGCAGTTCCCAGGCCAGCTACACCTTC. This encodes CASSSQASYTF.

V and J are TRBV7-2 and TRBJ2-2, with 9 bases matching TRBD2. The CDR3 is made up of 16 amino acids. The germline V gene encodes CDR1 SGHTA and CDR2 FQGNSA. Trimming took 5 bases from V and 5 from J; bases not matched to a gene: 9. CDR3 sequence: CASSGPGTSLTGELFF. CDR3 nucleotide sequence: TGTGCCAGCAGCGGCCCCGGGACTAGCTTAACCGGGGAGCTGTTTTTT.

Only one count was recorded for this clonotype. The genes are TRBV11-2 and TRBJ2-1; 9 bases line up with TRBD2. The CDR3 length is 15 residues. The ends lost 6 bases at V and 8 bases at J; junction bases unmatched: 11. Germline V CDR1 and CDR2: SGHAT, FQNNGV. The CDR3 nucleotides read TGTGCCAGCAGGGATCCGGGACTAGCCCTCTATGAGCAGTTCTTC. The encoded protein is CASRDPGLALYEQFF.

This clonotype was picked up one time. The rearrangement links TRBV7-2 to TRBJ2-7; 7 positions agree with TRBD2. The CDR3 is made up of 14 amino acids. The ends lost 5 bases at V and 7 bases at J; junction bases unmatched: 11. CDR1 is SGHTA, CDR2 FQGNSA, per germline. The CDR3 DNA follows: TGTGCCAGCAGCGGGCAGGTGGGTAGCGGGGAGCAGTACTTC. This codes for CASSGQVGSGEQYF. Complete variable domain (other parts from reference TRBV7-2 and TRBJ2-7): GAGVSQSPSNKVTEKGKDVELRCDPISGHTALYWYRQSLGQGLEFLIYFQGNSAPDKSGLPSDRFSAERTGGSVSTLTIQRTQQEDSAVYLCASSGQVGSGEQYFGPGTRLTVT.

The chain employs TRBV2 and TRBJ1-2; no reliable D call. The length of the CDR3 is 14 residues. The germline CDR1 and CDR2 sequences are SNHLY and FYNNEI. Trimming took off 1 base at V and 5 bases at J, with 11 bases between the two ends. CDR3 in DNA: TGTGCCAGCAGTGAAGGGCAGGTGAAATATGGCTACACCTTC. It translates to CASSEGQVKYGYTF.

This clonotype was picked up a small number of times. This sequence joins TRBV28 and TRBJ2-7, with 8 nucleotides matching TRBD2. This CDR3 spans 17 amino acids. Germline loops: CDR1 MDHEN, CDR2 SYDVKM. Trimming removed 5 bases from V and 3 bases from J; junction bases left unmatched: 15. CDR3 residues: CASSPTGRARSLYEQYF. The DNA for the CDR3 is TGTGCCAGCAGTCCCACCGGGAGGGCGCGCTCACTCTACGAGCAGTACTTC.

The table lists this clonotype with a few counts. The chain joins TRBV29-1 to TRBJ2-7, with D perhaps TRBD1 (6 bases). Looked up from germline, CDR1 is SQVTM and CDR2 is ANQGSEA. The CDR3 has 12 residues. With 6 bases removed from V and 2 bases from J, the gap between germline ends came to 11 bases. The CDR3 region is CSVSRDTYEQYF. Written as DNA, the CDR3 is TGCAGCGTAAGCCGGGACACCTACGAGCAGTACTTC.

J is TRBJ2-2 and V is TRBV10-3; no definite D call. This CDR3 has 12 amino acids. V shed 8 bases and J shed 5 bases, with 9 bases lying between them. Per the germline V gene, CDR1 is ENHRY and CDR2 is SYGVKD. CDR3 protein: CAIEKGTGELFF. CDR3 coding DNA: TGTGCCATCGAAAAGGGAACCGGGGAGCTGTTTTTT.

This clonotype appeared a few times. The chain joins TRBV10-2 to TRBJ1-2; D is perhaps TRBD1 (5 bases). Deletions cut 0 bases from V and 8 bases from J, with 7 bases between. Germline CDR1 WSHSY, CDR2 SAAADI. The CDR3 length is 12 residues. CDR3 loop: CASSESRGGYTF. The CDR3 coding sequence is TGCGCCAGCAGTGAGTCACGGGGCGGCTACACCTTC.

This clonotype came up a few times. V gene TRBV4-2 combines with J gene TRBJ2-7; 11 positions match TRBD2. V trimming: 1 base; J trimming: 6 bases; junction bases outside the gene matches: 5. Germline values: CDR1 LGHNA, CDR2 YNFKEQ. This CDR3 has 15 amino acids. In DNA, the CDR3 is TGTGCCAGCAGCCAAGTGTTAGCGGGGGGGCTCGAGCAGTACTTC. Translating it yields CASSQVLAGGLEQYF.

With regard to this clonotype: A read error is possible here, since a much larger clone lies one base away. This chain connects TRBV28 to TRBJ2-5, with a tentative D call TRBD2 (6 bases). The CDR3 runs to 14 residues. Germline CDR1 reads MDHEN; CDR2 reads SYDVKM. Trimming took off 1 base at V and 1 base at J, with 7 bases between the two ends. The CDR3 spells CASSLLRGQETQYF. CDR3 coding DNA: TGTGCCAGCAGTTTATTGCGGGGCCAAGAGACCCAGTACTTC.

The chain links TRBV29-1 to TRBJ1-2; possibly TRBD1 for D (6 bases). V lost 0 bases and J 7 bases, leaving 15 bases between the germline ends. The CDR3 extends over 14 amino acids. Germline CDR1 reads SQVTM; CDR2 reads ANQGSEA. CDR3 amino acids: CSVEDLGGVGGYTF. CDR3 nucleotides: TGCAGCGTTGAAGACCTGGGGGGCGTGGGTGGCTACACCTTC.

In its sample, this clonotype was seen a few times. The CDR3 sequence is CASSLSSDGQYGYTF. CDR3 in DNA: TGTGCCAGCAGTTTATCGTCCGACGGCCAGTATGGCTACACCTTC. J is TRBJ1-2 and V is TRBV27; D is unresolved. Germline-derived CDR1 and CDR2 are MNHEY and SMNVEV (reference sequence). Trimming shortened V by 0 bases and J by 5 bases, and 13 bases separated the two germline ends. The CDR3 length is 15 residues.

J is TRBJ2-7 and V is TRBV7-9; weak D call: TRBD1 (6 bases). The V end was cut by 3 bases, the J end by 1 base, with 16 bases between. Germline lookup yields CDR1 SEHNR and CDR2 FQNEAQ (reference sequence). CDR3 length: 16 amino acids. CDR3 region: CASSFSTGLLSYEQYF. CDR3 sequence (DNA): TGTGCCAGCAGCTTCTCAACAGGGTTGTTATCCTACGAGCAGTACTTC.

This chain links TRBV15 with TRBJ1-5; no reliable D call. Per germline, CDR1 LNHNV and CDR2 YYDKDF (reference sequence). There are 12 residues in the CDR3. Trimming removed 0 bases at V and 9 bases at J, with 6 bases between. CDR3 in amino acids: CATSRDLSPQHF. The CDR3 DNA reads TGTGCCACCAGCAGAGATCTTTCGCCCCAGCATTTT. The variable domain in full, completed from reference TRBV15 and TRBJ1-5, reads DAMVIQNPRYQVTQFGKPVTLSCSQTLNHNVMYWYQQKSSQAPKLLFHYYDKDFNNEADTPDNFQSRRPNTSFCFLDIRSPGLGDTAMYLCATSRDLSPQHFGDGTRLSIL.

CDR3 protein: CAIGGGKNPLEETQYF. CDR3 nucleotides: TGTGCCATCGGAGGAGGAAAAAACCCCCTAGAGGAGACCCAGTACTTC. The chain recombines TRBV10-3 with TRBJ2-5; possibly TRBD2 for D (5 bases). The CDR3 runs to 16 residues. V was pared by 8 bases and J by 5 bases, with 24 bases between. CDR1 and CDR2 (germline): ENHRY, SYGVKD.

This clonotype was recorded a few times. The chain recombines TRBV27 with TRBJ2-7; D is undetermined. CDR3 length: 13 residues. V was clipped by 5 bases and J by 2 bases, with 10 bases between them. Germline CDR1 MNHEY, CDR2 SMNVEV (reference sequence). The CDR3 here is CASSPYDAYEQYF. CDR3 sequence (DNA): TGTGCCAGCAGTCCATACGACGCCTACGAGCAGTACTTC.

The count of this clonotype is one. This chain joins TRBV25-1 and TRBJ1-4; D unresolved. The V end was cut by 4 bases, the J end by 8 bases, with 17 bases between. The CDR3 totals 15 residues. Germline V gene sequence: CDR1 MGHDK, CDR2 SYGVNS. The CDR3 is CASSVPLGVGEKLFF. The CDR3 coding sequence is TGTGCCAGCAGTGTTCCCCTCGGTGTCGGCGAAAAACTGTTTTTT.

The J gene is TRBJ1-1, the V gene TRBV20-1, with TRBD1 identical over 7 bases. CDR1 is DFQATT and CDR2 is SNEGSKA in the germline V gene (reference sequence). The CDR3 covers 14 residues. Unmatched junction bases numbered 14, after V lost 6 bases and J lost 7 bases. The DNA for the CDR3 is TGCAGTGCCCCCAAGTCGACAGGGATAGATGAAGCTTTCTTT. It translates to CSAPKSTGIDEAFF.

Points on this clonotype: A read error is possible here, since a much larger clone lies one base away. V gene TRBV28 combines with J gene TRBJ2-3; tentative D call: TRBD1 (6 bases). CDR1 and CDR2 (germline): MDHEN, SYDVKM. Trimming cost V 7 bases and J 0 bases, with 8 bases left between them. The length of the CDR3 is 13 residues. The CDR3 protein is CASIDRSTDTQYF. The CDR3 nucleotides read TGTGCCAGCATCGACAGGAGCACAGATACGCAGTATTTT.

The chain combines TRBV10-3 with TRBJ1-2, with unresolved D. The CDR3 runs to 19 residues. Germline CDR1 is ENHRY and CDR2 is SYGVKD. V was cut by 2 bases and J by 0 bases, with 22 bases left in between. The CDR3 region is CAISEPGERPKEANYGYTF. CDR3 DNA: TGTGCCATCAGTGAGCCAGGAGAAAGACCCAAAGAAGCTAACTATGGCTACACCTTC.

This clonotype has only a few counts. V usage is TRBV7-2 and J usage is TRBJ1-2; D not certain. The V gene lost 1 base and the J gene lost 8 bases, with 11 bases spanning the gap. The germline V gene encodes CDR1 SGHTA and CDR2 FQGNSA. The CDR3 sequence is 13 residues long. CDR3 loop: CASSLEPARGYTF. The CDR3 DNA follows: TGTGCCAGCAGCTTAGAACCCGCCCGGGGCTACACCTTC. The full variable domain, with the rest looked up from reference TRBV7-2 and TRBJ1-2, is GAGVSQSPSNKVTEKGKDVELRCDPISGHTALYWYRQSLGQGLEFLIYFQGNSAPDKSGLPSDRFSAERTGGSVSTLTIQRTQQEDSAVYLCASSLEPARGYTFGSGTRLTVV.

This clonotype was counted only a few times. This chain uses TRBV4-3 with TRBJ2-2; D gene uncertain. The CDR3 is made up of 14 amino acids. The germline CDR1 and CDR2 sequences are LGHNA and YSLEER. The V end lost 0 bases, the J end lost 6 bases, and 8 bases lay between the germline ends. The CDR3 nucleotides read TGCGCCAGCAGCCAAGATGCGACACCCGGGGAGCTGTTTTTT. This sequence encodes CASSQDATPGELFF.

This clonotype was seen a handful of times. J is TRBJ1-2 and V is TRBV21-1. TRBV21-1 is annotated as a pseudogene. CDR3 length: 15 amino acids. CDR3 sequence: CASSKVDCVNYGYTF. CDR3 nucleotide sequence: TGTGCCAGCAGCAAAGTTGACTGCGTAAACTATGGCTACACCTTC.

Turning to this clonotype: The junction differs from germline at one of its ends, possibly a read error. V and J are TRBV12-3 or TRBV12-4 and TRBJ2-6; tentative D call: TRBD1 (5 bases). The CDR3 has 15 residues. The CDR3 sequence is CAGSLDSTGANVLTF. CDR3 coding DNA: TGTGCCGGCAGTCTCGACAGCACTGGGGCCAACGTCCTGACTTTC.